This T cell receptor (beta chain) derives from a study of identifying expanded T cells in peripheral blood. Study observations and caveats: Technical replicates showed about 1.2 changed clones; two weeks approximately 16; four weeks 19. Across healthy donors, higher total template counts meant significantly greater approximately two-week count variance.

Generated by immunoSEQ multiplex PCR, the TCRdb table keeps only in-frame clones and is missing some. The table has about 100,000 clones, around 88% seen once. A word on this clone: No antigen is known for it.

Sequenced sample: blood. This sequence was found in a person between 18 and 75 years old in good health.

The CDR3 DNA reads TGTGCCAGCAGCTTCGGATCCACCTACGAGCAGTACTTC. Protein: CASSFGSTYEQYF. The chain has TRBV7-9 and TRBJ2-7; D gene ambiguous. The CDR3 has 13 residues. The germline gives CDR1 SEHNR, CDR2 FQNEAQ (reference sequence). Trimming shortened V by 3 bases and J by 2 bases, and 8 bases separated the two germline ends.